This T cell receptor (beta chain) was profiled in a study of blood T cell repertoires in COVID-19. At the level of the study: COVID-19 samples, acute and convalescent, were from the United States, Italy and Spain.

The CDR3 sequence is 14 residues long. Deletions cut 4 bases from V and 6 bases from J, with 15 bases between. Germline assignment: CDR1 MNHEY and CDR2 SVGAGI. The assay was immunoSEQ multiplex PCR, and TCRdb's table has in-frame clones only and misses some. The repertoire has 60,000 to 70,000 clones, about 86% of them found once; the top ten carry approximately 1.4%. The sequencing sample was made of peripheral blood. This receptor was obtained from a woman in her sixties or seventies with acute or convalescent COVID-19. The V call is TRBV6-5, the J call TRBJ1-1, with a tentative D call TRBD1 (5 bases). Here the CDR3 DNA reads TGTGCCAGCAGTTTTACAGGCTCCGCCGCTGAAGCTTTCTTT. As protein: CASSFTGSAAEAFF.